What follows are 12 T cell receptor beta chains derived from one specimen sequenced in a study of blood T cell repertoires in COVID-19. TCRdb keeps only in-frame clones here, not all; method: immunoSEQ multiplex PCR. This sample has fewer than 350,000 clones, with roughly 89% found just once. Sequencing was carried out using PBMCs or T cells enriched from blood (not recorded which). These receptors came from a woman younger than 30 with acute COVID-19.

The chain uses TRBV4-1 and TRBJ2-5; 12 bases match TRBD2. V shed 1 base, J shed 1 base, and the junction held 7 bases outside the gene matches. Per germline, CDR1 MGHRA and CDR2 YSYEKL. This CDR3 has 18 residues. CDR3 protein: CASSQGGRTSGIQETQYF. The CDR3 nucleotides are TGCGCCAGCAGCCAAGGGGGTAGGACTAGCGGGATCCAAGAGACCCAGTACTTC.

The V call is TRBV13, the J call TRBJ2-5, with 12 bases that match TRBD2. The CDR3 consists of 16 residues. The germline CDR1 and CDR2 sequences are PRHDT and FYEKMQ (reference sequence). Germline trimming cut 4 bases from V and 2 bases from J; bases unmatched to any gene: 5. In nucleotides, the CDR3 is TGTGCCAGCAGCTCACGGACTAGCGGGAATCAAGAGACCCAGTACTTC. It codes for CASSSRTSGNQETQYF. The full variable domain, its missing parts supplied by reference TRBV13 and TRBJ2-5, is AAGVIQSPRHLIKEKRETATLKCYPIPRHDTVYWYQQGPGQDPQFLISFYEKMQSDKGSIPDRFSAQQFSDYHSELNMSSLELGDSALYFCASSSRTSGNQETQYFGPGTRLLVL.

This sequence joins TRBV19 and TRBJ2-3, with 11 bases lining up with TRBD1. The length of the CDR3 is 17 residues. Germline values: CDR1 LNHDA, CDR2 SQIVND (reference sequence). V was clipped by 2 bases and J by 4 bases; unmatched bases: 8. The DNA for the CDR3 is TGTGCCAGTAGTATAATGTCGGACAGGGGGCCGGCAGATACGCAGTATTTT. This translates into CASSIMSDRGPADTQYF.

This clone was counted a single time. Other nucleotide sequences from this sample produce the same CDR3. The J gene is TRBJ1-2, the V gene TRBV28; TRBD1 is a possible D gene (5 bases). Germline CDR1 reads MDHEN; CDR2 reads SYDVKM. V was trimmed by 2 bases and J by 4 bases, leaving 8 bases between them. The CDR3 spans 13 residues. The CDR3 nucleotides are TGTGCCAGCAGTTTAGAAGGGGCCTATGGCTACACCTTC. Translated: CASSLEGAYGYTF.

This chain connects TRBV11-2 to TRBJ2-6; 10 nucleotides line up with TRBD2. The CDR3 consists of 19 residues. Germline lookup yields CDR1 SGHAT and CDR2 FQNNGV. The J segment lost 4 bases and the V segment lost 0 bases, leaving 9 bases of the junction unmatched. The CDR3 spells CASSLDQPLAGEGANVLTF. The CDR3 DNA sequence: TGTGCCAGCAGCTTAGATCAGCCCCTAGCGGGGGAGGGGGCCAACGTCCTGACTTTC. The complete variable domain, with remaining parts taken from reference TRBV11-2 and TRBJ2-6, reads EAGVAQSPRYKIIEKRQSVAFWCNPISGHATLYWYQQILGQGPKLLIQFQNNGVVDDSQLPKDRFSAERLKGVDSTLKIQPAKLEDSAVYLCASSLDQPLAGEGANVLTFGAGSRLTVL.

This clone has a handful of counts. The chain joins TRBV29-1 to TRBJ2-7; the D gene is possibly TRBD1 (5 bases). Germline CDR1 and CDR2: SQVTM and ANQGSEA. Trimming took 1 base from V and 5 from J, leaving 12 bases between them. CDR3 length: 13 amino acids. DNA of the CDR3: TGCAGCGTTGAAGTCGGCAGGGTGGACGAGCAGTACTTC. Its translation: CSVEVGRVDEQYF.

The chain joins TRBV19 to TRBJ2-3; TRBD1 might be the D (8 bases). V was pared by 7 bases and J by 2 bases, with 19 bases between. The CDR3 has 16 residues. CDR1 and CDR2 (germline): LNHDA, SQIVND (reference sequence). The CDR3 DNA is TGTGCCAGTACCGCTACAGGGGGACTACCCACAGATACGCAGTATTTT. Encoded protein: CASTATGGLPTDTQYF.

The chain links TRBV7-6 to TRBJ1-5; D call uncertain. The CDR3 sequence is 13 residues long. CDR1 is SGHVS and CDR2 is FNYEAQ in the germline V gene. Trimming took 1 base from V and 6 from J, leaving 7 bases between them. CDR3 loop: CASSLGGSQPQHF. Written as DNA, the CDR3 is TGTGCCAGCAGCTTAGGAGGCAGTCAGCCCCAGCATTTT. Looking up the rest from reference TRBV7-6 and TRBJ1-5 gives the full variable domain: GAGVSQSPRYKVTKRGQDVALRCDPISGHVSLYWYRQALGQGPEFLTYFNYEAQQDKSGLPNDRFSAERPEGSISTLTIQRTEQRDSAMYRCASSLGGSQPQHFGDGTRLSIL.

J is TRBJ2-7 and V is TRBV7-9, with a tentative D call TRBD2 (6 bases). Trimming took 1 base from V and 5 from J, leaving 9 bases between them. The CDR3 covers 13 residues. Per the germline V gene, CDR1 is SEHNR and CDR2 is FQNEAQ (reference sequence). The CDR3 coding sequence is TGTGCCAGCAGCTTAGGAGGCGGGAACGAGCAGTACTTC. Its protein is CASSLGGGNEQYF.

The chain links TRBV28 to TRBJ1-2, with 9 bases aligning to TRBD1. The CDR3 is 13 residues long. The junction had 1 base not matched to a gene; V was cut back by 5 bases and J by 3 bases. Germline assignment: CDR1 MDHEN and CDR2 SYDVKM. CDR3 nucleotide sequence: TGTGCCAGCAGTCGGACAGGGGACTATGGCTACACCTTC. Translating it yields CASSRTGDYGYTF.

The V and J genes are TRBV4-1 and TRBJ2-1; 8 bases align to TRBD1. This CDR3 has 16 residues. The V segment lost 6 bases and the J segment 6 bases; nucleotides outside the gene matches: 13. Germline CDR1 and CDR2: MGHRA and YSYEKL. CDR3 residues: CASSQPSQGAGNEQFF. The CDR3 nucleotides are TGCGCCAGCAGTCAACCCTCCCAGGGGGCGGGCAATGAGCAGTTCTTC.

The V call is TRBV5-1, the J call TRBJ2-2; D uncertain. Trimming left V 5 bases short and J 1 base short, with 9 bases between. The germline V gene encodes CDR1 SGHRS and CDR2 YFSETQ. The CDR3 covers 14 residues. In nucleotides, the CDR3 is TGCGCCAGCAGTCGACCAGGGAACACCGGGGAGCTGTTTTTT. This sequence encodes CASSRPGNTGELFF.